The entry that follows covers one T cell receptor (beta chain) sequence. Antigen unknown. The data derive from a study of cytomegalovirus exposure and HLA in healthy donors. Study in general: Approximately 190 million T cells yielded 120 million or so unique TCR beta sequences, as an earlier analysis found.

The CDR3 covers 15 residues. Per the germline V gene, CDR1 is ENHRY and CDR2 is SYGVKD. V lost 8 bases to trimming and J lost 0 bases, with 15 bases between them. Overall study results and limits: Reports described diagnosis of cytomegalovirus status by the classifier as highly specific and sensitive.

In the PCR, 60 Vbeta and 13 Jbeta primers were used. The repertoire was sequenced with immunoSEQ multiplex PCR; TCRdb's copy has only in-frame clones and lacks some. The sample lists roughly 100,000 clones; approximately 80% were seen once. Sequences were obtained from PBMCs. This chain links TRBV10-3 with TRBJ2-3; D not certain. The TCR originated in a young man in good health and CMV-seronegative. The CDR3 region is CAIGVSSTSTDTQYF. In DNA, the CDR3 is TGTGCCATCGGAGTGAGCTCCACTAGCACAGATACGCAGTATTTT.